These T cell receptor beta chains were read from a single sample in a study of siplizumab effects on memory and regulatory T cells. Produced via immunoSEQ multiplex PCR; TCRdb's table is partial and in-frame only. The sample holds fewer than 20,000 clones; 46% are singletons and the top ten take approximately 4.9%. Antigen specificity for these receptors is unknown. Sequencing was done on a sample of CFSE-low (dividing) CD4+ T cells sorted from an allogeneic mixed lymphocyte reaction. These receptor sequences come from a human donor in good health; the cells came from an allogeneic mixed lymphocyte reaction. CDR3s leave out the opening cysteine and the closing phenylalanine or tryptophan. The order of the fields is J gene, clone size, V gene, CDR3 protein. Size values are once, few and many counts, or a class for expanded clones, and some rows have none.

TRBJ1-2 - TRBV5-4 ASSLVGQGGYGYT
TRBJ1-6 - TRBV10-3 AISGTNSPLH
TRBJ1-1 - TRBV11-2 ASNYARRTEAF
TRBJ1-2 - TRBV18 ASSEGQHYGYT
TRBJ1-1 - TRBV18 ASSPPGYTEAF
TRBJ2-6 - TRBV12-5 ASGLRGPGGGAGANVLT
TRBJ2-7 - TRBV27 ASSKPGGGLPYEQY
TRBJ2-3 once TRBV5-1 ASSLAVLGTDTQY
TRBJ2-2 - TRBV2 ASNRVLQTGELF
TRBJ1-6 few TRBV5-1 ASGRDPSNSPLH
TRBJ1-2 - TRBV6-6 ASKAGQGYGYT
TRBJ2-3 few TRBV9 ASSLDRWTDTQY
TRBJ1-1 few TRBV28 ASSSLGTTEAF
TRBJ1-5 few TRBV6-1 ASSGVTGGRQPQH
TRBJ1-3 few TRBV29-1 SDRNRGQGFTIY
TRBJ2-2 - TRBV6-5 ASTQGNTGELF